This TCR beta chain was identified during a study of cytomegalovirus exposure and HLA in healthy donors. Overall study findings and caveats: In all likelihood, a cluster of highly shared sequence variants was a sequencing artifact.

In germline, CDR1 is LNHNV, CDR2 YYDKDF (reference sequence). This CDR3 spans 17 amino acids. V shed 9 bases, J shed 6 bases, and the junction held 17 bases outside the gene matches. In this sample, this clone turned up a few times. The target antigen is unknown. The PCR employed 60 Vbeta primers together with 13 Jbeta primers. Sequencing was performed with immunoSEQ multiplex PCR; in TCRdb, only in-frame clones are kept and a portion is missing. The sample lists around 150,000 clones; about 85% were seen once. Specimen: PBMCs. The source is a boy younger than 10 in good health and CMV-seronegative. The V call is TRBV15, the J call TRBJ2-2; 9 bases align to TRBD1. This chain's CDR3 is CATKRIPGQGISGELFF. DNA for the CDR3: TGTGCCACGAAAAGAATCCCGGGACAGGGCATTTCCGGGGAGCTGTTTTTT.